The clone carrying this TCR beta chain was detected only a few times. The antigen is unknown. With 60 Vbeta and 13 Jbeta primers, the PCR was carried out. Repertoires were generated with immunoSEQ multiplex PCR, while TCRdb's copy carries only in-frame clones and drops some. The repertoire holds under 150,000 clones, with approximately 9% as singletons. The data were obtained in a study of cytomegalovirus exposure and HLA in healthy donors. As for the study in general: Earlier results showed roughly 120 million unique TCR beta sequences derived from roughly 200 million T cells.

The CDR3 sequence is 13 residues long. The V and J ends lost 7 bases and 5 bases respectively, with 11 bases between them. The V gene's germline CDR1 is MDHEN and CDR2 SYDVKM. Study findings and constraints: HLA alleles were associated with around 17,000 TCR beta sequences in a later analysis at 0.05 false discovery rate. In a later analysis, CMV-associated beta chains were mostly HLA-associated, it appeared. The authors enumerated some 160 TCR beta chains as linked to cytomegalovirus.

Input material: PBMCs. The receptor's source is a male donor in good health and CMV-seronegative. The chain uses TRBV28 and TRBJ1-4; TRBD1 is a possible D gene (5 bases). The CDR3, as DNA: TGTGCCAGCAAAGGCCGGGGGAATGAAAAACTGTTTTTT. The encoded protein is CASKGRGNEKLFF.